The TCR beta chain under discussion was sequenced for a study of CD8 T cells in ankylosing spondylitis. Study-wide results and caveats: Both synovial fluid and blood in reactive arthritis had previously been reported to carry some motif variants. As reported, disease-linked clones showed significant enrichment in matched ankylosing spondylitis synovial fluid. Disease-linked clones bore a CD8+ phenotype and were relatively rare in peripheral blood.

TCRdb used MiXCR to reprocess the 5' RACE reads, holding one entry per CDR3 protein. This table has hundreds of thousands of distinct CDR3 sequences, 20% appearing once. The CDR3 runs to 15 residues. The V and J ends lost 5 bases and 4 bases respectively, with 17 bases between them. This clonotype has a handful of counts. Its antigen is unknown. The material sequenced was blood, either unsorted or a sorted T cell fraction (not recorded which). This sequence was found in a male donor with ankylosing spondylitis or in good health (not recorded which). This rearrangement joins TRBV12-3 or TRBV12-4 to TRBJ1-2, with D perhaps TRBD1 (6 bases). The CDR3 loop reads CASSPATGFFYGYTF. The CDR3 coding sequence is TGTGCCAGCAGTCCCGCGACAGGTTTCTTCTATGGCTACACCTTC.